Sequencing of this T cell receptor beta chain was carried out in a study of control samples from healthy donors and cancer patients (dated by TCRdb to about 2020). Of note for this clone: Its antigen remains undetermined. The input lacks base qualities; no much larger clone sits a single base away.

The method behind the library was the immunoSEQ multiplex PCR assay. TCRdb carries this immuneACCESS record with in-frame sequences only. Its versions omit some clonotypes, under half of them owing to an unresolved V gene in the studies checked, with the rest unexplained. Across this sample there are 150,000 to 180,000 clones, with just under 95% seen only once. The biggest ten clones account for about 5.6% of the sample. The CDR1 and CDR2 encoded by the germline V gene are LGHNT and FRNRAP. The junction shows trimming of 2 bases on V and 5 bases on J, plus 7 bases between the germline ends. The CDR3 runs 13 amino acids, cysteine and phenylalanine included. Left in the record is the CDR3 DNA by itself, 39 bases read in frame from the first base.

Sequenced material: blood. Rearrangement joined TRBV12-5 to TRBJ2-1, with the D gene not clear enough to name. This clonotype was sampled from a man aged 40-55 years in good health. The CDR3 is CASGLFNNNEQFF. The DNA sequence follows: TGTGCTAGTGGTTTGTTTAATAACAATGAGCAGTTCTTC.